Included here is one TCR beta chain sequence, with context. Arm-PCR of CDR3 regions and iRepertoire HTBI primers were the basis on which TCR beta libraries were built. MiXCR, run by TCRdb on the multiplex PCR reads, gives a single entry per CDR3 protein. The table has around 460,000 distinct CDR3 sequences, around a fifth seen once. The data belong to a study of regulatory T cells in long-lasting Graves disease. Described time point: persistent/refractory GD, antithyroid drugs over 5 years with positive TRAb. RNA isolated from PBMCs was used to make the TCR library. Blood from the periphery, around 10 milliliters in all, was drawn into EDTA tubes. Trimming shortened V by 3 bases and J by 8 bases, and 14 bases separated the two germline ends. The CDR3 extends over 14 amino acids. CDR1 and CDR2 from the germline V gene are MDHEN and SYDVKM.

Sequenced material: peripheral blood mononuclear cells (PBMCs), taken when the disease was refractory, from a patient treated with antithyroid drugs. This TCR was recovered from a female donor with Graves disease. The rearrangement uses TRBV28 and TRBJ2-1, with D possibly being TRBD2 (6 bases). The CDR3 protein is CASSLRGEGDEQFF. The CDR3 DNA follows: TGTGCCAGCAGTTTGCGGGGAGAAGGGGATGAGCAGTTCTTC.